This T cell receptor beta chain was captured by sequencing in a study of blood T cell repertoires in COVID-19. Background on the study: Samples taken during acute and convalescent COVID-19 were collected in the United States, Italy and Spain. From T cells, B-cell-depleted T cells, or PBMCs came the material, which was cDNA or gDNA.

The CDR3 has 15 residues. V was clipped by 0 bases and J by 15 bases; unmatched bases: 10. CDR1 LGHNA and CDR2 YNFKEQ come from the germline V gene. Original processing methods: Amplified reference gene primers provided the basis for estimating nucleated cell counts. Produced via immunoSEQ multiplex PCR; TCRdb's table is partial and in-frame only. The V and J calls and clone size come from that table; D and trimming were worked out from the DNA. The sample holds approximately 60,000 clones, approximately 82% seen once. The origin of this receptor is a human donor in a cohort sampled during active COVID-19. The chain joins TRBV4-2 to TRBJ2-1, with 11 bases aligning to TRBD2. Sequenced sample: peripheral blood. CDR3 DNA: TGTGCCAGCAGCCAAGATTTAGCGGGAGGGCCGGTCCCGTTCTTC. Its protein is CASSQDLAGGPVPFF.